The entry below describes one T cell receptor beta chain. Its antigen is not identified. Primers: 60 Vbeta forward and 13 Jbeta reverse. This table comes from immunoSEQ multiplex PCR, and its TCRdb copy is limited to in-frame clones, with some not included. The table lists 90,000 to 150,000 clones, over 60% of them singletons. The sample is drawn from a study of cytomegalovirus exposure and HLA in healthy donors. Donors counted as nominally healthy when sampled, yet unrecorded immune exposures were likely. Study findings and constraints: Follow-up analysis found HLA locus-dependent TCR association rates, highest for DRB1 and lowest for HLA-C.

After removal of 3 bases from V and 0 bases from J, the junction contained 8 bases not matched to a gene. Germline values: CDR1 MDHEN, CDR2 SYDVKM. CDR3 length: 17 amino acids. The chain couples TRBV28 to TRBJ1-2; 9 nucleotides agree with TRBD1. The clonotype originates from a woman in her twenties or thirties in good health and CMV-seropositive. The specimen sequenced was PBMCs. DNA of the CDR3: TGTGCCAGCAGTTTCCGGGACAGGGCGAGGGCTAACTATGGCTACACCTTC. Translating it yields CASSFRDRARANYGYTF.